This T cell receptor beta chain was documented in a study of blood T cell repertoires in COVID-19. Study-wide context: COVID-19 samples, acute and convalescent, were from the United States, Italy and Spain. Nucleic acid was either cDNA or gDNA, and it came from T cells, B-cell-depleted T cells, or PBMCs.

Germline V lookup: CDR1 SGHTA, CDR2 FQGNSA. V was cut by 5 bases and J by 7 bases, with 9 bases left in between. The CDR3 runs to 11 residues. This clone was observed a handful of times. Original handling: How many nucleated cells were present was estimated from reference gene primer amplification. Sequencing used immunoSEQ multiplex PCR; TCRdb keeps in-frame clones, though not all of them. V and J calls and clone size are as listed in that table; D and trimming were resolved from the DNA. Of roughly 63,000 clones detected, less than 80% appear once; the ten largest clones hold more than 30%. Sequences were obtained from peripheral blood. The receptor was isolated from a human donor in a cohort sampled during active COVID-19. V gene TRBV7-2 combines with J gene TRBJ2-7; possible D gene TRBD1, 7 bases. The CDR3 loop is CASSPGGEQYF. The CDR3 nucleotides are TGTGCCAGCAGCCCAGGGGGGGAGCAGTACTTC.